The 4 T cell receptor beta chains below come from one sample, sequenced in a study of human T cells and chemical hapten exposure. Documented time point: patch test 2, 6 weeks after DPC sensitization. Regarding treatment: therapeutic diphenylcyclopropenone sensitization with weekly scalp DPC. TCRdb recomputed calls from the RACE reads with MiXCR, one row per CDR3 protein. The table shows some 350,000 distinct CDR3 sequences, with nearly 6.5% occurring only once. This specimen was whole blood, taken in connection with sensitization to the hapten diphenylcyclopropenone (DPC). These receptors originate from a woman between 18 and 30 years old with alopecia areata. Some clones in this sample may be carry-over from other donors' samples.

The chain's CDR3 is CASSPHGTGVTGELFF. DNA of the CDR3: TGCGCCAGCAGCCCACACGGGACAGGGGTCACCGGGGAGCTGTTTTTT. The genes are TRBV5-1 and TRBJ2-2; TRBD1 matches 10 bases. This CDR3 region has 16 residues. J was trimmed by 4 bases and V by 4 bases; bases with no gene match: 7. Germline V gives CDR1 SGHRS, CDR2 YFSETQ.

This clonotype was observed at least ten times. The rearrangement links TRBV5-1 to TRBJ2-7, with 7 bases aligning to TRBD2. The CDR3 runs to 14 residues. Germline V CDR1 and CDR2: SGHRS, YFSETQ. With V trimmed by 4 bases and J by 2 bases, 6 bases remained unmatched. The CDR3 is CASSPGGFTYEQYF. The CDR3 bases are TGCGCCAGCAGCCCCGGGGGGTTCACCTACGAGCAGTACTTC.

In this sample, this clonotype turned up many times. The gene calls are TRBV4-3 and TRBJ1-1; no firm D call. Trimming cost V 0 bases and J 7 bases, with 9 bases left between them. The CDR3 consists of 13 residues. In germline, CDR1 is LGHNA, CDR2 YSLEER. CDR3 in DNA: TGCGCCAGCAGCCAAGAATCGATGGGTGAAGCTTTCTTT. Protein sequence: CASSQESMGEAFF.

This clonotype occurred many times. CDR3 protein: CASRYIHAVESPLHF. The DNA for the CDR3 is TGTGCCAGCAGATACATCCACGCGGTAGAATCACCCCTCCACTTT. This chain connects TRBV7-2 to TRBJ1-6, with D unresolved. CDR1 and CDR2 (germline): SGHTA, FQGNSA. The CDR3 runs to 15 residues. Trimming took 6 bases from V and 10 from J, leaving 19 bases between them.